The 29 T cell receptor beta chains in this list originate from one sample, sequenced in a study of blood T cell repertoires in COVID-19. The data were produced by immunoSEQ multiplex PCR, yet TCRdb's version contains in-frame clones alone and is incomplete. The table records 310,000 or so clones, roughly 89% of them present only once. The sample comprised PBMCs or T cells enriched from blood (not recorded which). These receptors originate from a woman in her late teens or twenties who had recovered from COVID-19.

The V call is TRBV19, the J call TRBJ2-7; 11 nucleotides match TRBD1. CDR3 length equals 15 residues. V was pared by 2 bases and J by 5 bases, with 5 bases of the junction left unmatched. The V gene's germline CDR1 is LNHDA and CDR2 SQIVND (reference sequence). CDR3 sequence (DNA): TGTGCCAGTAGTATAAGGACAGGGGGCCAAAACGAGCAGTACTTC. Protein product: CASSIRTGGQNEQYF.

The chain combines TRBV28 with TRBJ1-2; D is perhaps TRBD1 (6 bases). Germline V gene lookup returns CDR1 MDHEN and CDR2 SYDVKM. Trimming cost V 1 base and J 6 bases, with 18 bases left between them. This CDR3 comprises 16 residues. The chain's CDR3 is CASSLFSGGQGDGYTF. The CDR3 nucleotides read TGTGCCAGCAGTTTATTCTCGGGGGGGCAGGGCGATGGCTACACCTTC.

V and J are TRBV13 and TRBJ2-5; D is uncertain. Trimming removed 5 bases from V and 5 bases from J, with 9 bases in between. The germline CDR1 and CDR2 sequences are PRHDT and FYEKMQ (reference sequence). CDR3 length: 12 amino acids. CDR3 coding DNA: TGTGCCAGCAGCCCGCGCAGGGAGACCCAGTACTTC. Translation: CASSPRRETQYF.

The CDR3 spells CASSLDTGPSGNTIYF. The DNA for the CDR3 is TGTGCCAGCAGCTTAGATACAGGACCCTCTGGAAACACCATATATTTT. The chain uses TRBV7-2 and TRBJ1-3; D perhaps matches TRBD1 (5 bases). V dropped 1 base and J dropped 0 bases, with 10 bases sitting between them. Germline V lookup: CDR1 SGHTA, CDR2 FQGNSA. This CDR3 is 16 amino acids long.

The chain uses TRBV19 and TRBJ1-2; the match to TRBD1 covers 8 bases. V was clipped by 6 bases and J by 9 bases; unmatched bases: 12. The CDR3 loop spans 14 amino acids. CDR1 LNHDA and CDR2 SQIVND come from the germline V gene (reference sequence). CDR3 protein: CASSRKDRGRSYTF. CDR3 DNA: TGTGCCAGTAGCCGAAAAGACAGGGGTCGGAGCTACACCTTC.

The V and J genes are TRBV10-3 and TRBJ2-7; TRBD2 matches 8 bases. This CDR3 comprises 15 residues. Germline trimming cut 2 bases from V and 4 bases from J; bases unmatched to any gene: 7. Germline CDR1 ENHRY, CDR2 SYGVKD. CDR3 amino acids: CAISERRGRQYEQYF. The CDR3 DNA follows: TGTGCCATCAGTGAGCGGCGCGGGAGGCAATACGAGCAGTACTTC.

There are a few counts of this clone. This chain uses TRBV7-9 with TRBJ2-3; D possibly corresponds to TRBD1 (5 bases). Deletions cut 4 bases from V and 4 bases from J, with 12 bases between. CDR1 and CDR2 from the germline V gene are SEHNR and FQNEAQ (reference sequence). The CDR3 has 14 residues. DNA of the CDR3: TGTGCCAGCAGCTCCAGGGTAGGCCCAGATACGCAGTATTTT. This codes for CASSSRVGPDTQYF.

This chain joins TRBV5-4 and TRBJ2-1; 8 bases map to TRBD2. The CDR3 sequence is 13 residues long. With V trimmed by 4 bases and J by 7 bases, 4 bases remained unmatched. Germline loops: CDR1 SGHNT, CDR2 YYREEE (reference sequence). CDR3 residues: CASSLRGGNEQFF. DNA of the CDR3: TGTGCCAGCAGCCTACGGGGGGGGAATGAGCAGTTCTTC.

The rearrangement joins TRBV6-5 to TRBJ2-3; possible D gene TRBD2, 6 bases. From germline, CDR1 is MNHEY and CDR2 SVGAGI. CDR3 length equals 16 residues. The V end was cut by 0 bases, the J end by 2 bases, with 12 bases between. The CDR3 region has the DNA TGTGCCAGCAGTTACTCGATCGCGGGGACCACAGATACGCAGTATTTT. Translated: CASSYSIAGTTDTQYF.

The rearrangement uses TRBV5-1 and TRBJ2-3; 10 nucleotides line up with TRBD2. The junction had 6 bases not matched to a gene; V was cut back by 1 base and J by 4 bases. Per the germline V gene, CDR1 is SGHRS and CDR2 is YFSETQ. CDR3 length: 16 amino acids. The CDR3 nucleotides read TGCGCCAGCAGCTTGTGGAGCGGGAGGGCCCCAGATACGCAGTATTTT. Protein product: CASSLWSGRAPDTQYF.

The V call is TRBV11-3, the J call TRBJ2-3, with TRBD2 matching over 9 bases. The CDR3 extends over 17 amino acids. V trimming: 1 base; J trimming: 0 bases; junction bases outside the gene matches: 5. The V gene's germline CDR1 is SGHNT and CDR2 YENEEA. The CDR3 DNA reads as TGTGCCAGCAGCTTAGGATTAGCGGGGGAAAGCACAGATACGCAGTATTTT. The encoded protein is CASSLGLAGESTDTQYF.

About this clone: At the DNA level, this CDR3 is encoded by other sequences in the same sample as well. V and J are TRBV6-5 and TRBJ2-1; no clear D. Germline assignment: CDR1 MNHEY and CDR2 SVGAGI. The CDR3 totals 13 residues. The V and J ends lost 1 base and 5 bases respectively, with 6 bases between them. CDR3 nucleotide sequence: TGTGCCAGCAGTTACTTGGGCGACAATGAGCAGTTCTTC. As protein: CASSYLGDNEQFF.

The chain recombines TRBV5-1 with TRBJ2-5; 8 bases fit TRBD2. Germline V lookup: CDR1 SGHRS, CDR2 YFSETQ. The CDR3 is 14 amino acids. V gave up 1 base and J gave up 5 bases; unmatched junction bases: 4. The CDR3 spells CASSLRLARETQYF. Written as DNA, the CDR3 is TGCGCCAGCAGCTTGAGACTAGCGCGGGAGACCCAGTACTTC.

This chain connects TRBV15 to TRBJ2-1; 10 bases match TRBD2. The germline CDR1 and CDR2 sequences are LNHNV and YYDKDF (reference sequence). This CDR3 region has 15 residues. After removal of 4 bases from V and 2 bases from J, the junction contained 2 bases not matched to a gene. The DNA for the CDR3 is TGTGCCACCAGCACCGGACTAGCGGCCTACAATGAGCAGTTCTTC. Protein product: CATSTGLAAYNEQFF.

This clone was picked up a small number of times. For the CDR3, the DNA is TGTGCCAGCAACCTAGCAGCCTACGAGCAGTACTTC. This gives the protein CASNLAAYEQYF. This chain uses TRBV5-6 with TRBJ2-7, with D perhaps TRBD2 (5 bases). Germline V gene sequence: CDR1 SGHDT, CDR2 YYEEEE. CDR3 length equals 12 residues. V gave up 6 bases and J gave up 2 bases, with 9 bases separating them.

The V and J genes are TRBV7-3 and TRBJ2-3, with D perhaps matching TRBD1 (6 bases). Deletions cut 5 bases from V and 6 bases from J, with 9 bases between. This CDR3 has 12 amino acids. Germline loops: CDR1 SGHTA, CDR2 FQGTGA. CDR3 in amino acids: CASSARGDTQYF. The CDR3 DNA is TGTGCCAGCAGCGCTAGGGGGGATACGCAGTATTTT.

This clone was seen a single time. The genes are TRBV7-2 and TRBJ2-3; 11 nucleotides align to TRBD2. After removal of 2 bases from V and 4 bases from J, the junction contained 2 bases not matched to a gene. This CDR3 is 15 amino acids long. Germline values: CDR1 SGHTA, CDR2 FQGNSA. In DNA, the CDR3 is TGTGCCAGCAGCTTAACTAGCGGGAGCTCAGATACGCAGTATTTT. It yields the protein CASSLTSGSSDTQYF. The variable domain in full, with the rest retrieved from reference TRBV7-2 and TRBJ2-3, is GAGVSQSPSNKVTEKGKDVELRCDPISGHTALYWYRQSLGQGLEFLIYFQGNSAPDKSGLPSDRFSAERTGGSVSTLTIQRTQQEDSAVYLCASSLTSGSSDTQYFGPGTRLTVL.

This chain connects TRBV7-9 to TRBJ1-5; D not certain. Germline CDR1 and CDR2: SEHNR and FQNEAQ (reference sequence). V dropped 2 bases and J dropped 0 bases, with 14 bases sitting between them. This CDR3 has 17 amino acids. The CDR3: CASSLSFETYSNQPQHF. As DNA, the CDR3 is TGTGCCAGCAGCTTAAGCTTCGAAACTTATAGCAATCAGCCCCAGCATTTT.

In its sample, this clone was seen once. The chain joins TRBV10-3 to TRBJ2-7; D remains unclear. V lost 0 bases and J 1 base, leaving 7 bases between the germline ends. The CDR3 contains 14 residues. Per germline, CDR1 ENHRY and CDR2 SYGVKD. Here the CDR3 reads CAISESAGSYEQYF. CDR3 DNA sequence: TGTGCCATCAGTGAGTCCGCCGGGTCCTACGAGCAGTACTTC.

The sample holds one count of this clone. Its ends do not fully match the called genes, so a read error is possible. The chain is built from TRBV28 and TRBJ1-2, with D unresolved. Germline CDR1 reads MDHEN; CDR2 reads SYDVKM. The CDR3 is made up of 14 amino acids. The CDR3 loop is CASSLVASNYDYTF. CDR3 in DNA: TGTGCCAGCAGTTTAGTAGCAAGTAACTATGACTACACCTTC.

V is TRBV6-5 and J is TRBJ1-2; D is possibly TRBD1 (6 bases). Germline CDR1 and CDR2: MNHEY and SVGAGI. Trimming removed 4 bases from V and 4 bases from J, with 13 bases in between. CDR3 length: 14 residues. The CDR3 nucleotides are TGTGCCAGCAGTTTGAGTCAGGGGCTCTATGGCTACACCTTC. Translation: CASSLSQGLYGYTF.

CDR3 bases: TGTGCCTCAACATACAGGCTAAGCTCTGGAAACACCATATATTTT. Protein product: CASTYRLSSGNTIYF. V usage is TRBV30 and J usage is TRBJ1-3; D might be TRBD1 (5 bases). The germline gives CDR1 GTSNPN, CDR2 SVGIG (reference sequence). The CDR3 length is 15 residues. V was shortened by 7 bases and J by 0 bases, with 16 bases between the two germline ends.

The CDR3 loop is CARGTPPGQGFRPLHF. CDR3 in DNA: TGTGCCAGGGGCACCCCCCCGGGACAGGGGTTTAGGCCCCTCCACTTT. This chain joins TRBV19 and TRBJ1-6; 10 bases match TRBD1. The CDR3 loop spans 16 amino acids. The V gene's germline CDR1 is LNHDA and CDR2 SQIVND (reference sequence). Trimming at V came to 9 bases and at J to 13 bases, leaving 18 bases not matched to a gene.

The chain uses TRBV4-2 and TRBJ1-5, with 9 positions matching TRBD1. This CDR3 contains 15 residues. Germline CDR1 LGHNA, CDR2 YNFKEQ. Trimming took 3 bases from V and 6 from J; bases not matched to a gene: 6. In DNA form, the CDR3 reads TGTGCCAGCAGCCAGGAACAGGGGGCACTTCAGCCCCAGCATTTT. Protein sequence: CASSQEQGALQPQHF.

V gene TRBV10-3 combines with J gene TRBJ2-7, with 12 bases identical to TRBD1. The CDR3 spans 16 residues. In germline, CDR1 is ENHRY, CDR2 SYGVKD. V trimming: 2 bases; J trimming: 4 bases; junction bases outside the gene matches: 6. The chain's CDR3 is CAISEPRDRGLYEQYF. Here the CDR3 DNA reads TGTGCCATCAGTGAGCCCCGGGACAGGGGGCTTTACGAGCAGTACTTC.

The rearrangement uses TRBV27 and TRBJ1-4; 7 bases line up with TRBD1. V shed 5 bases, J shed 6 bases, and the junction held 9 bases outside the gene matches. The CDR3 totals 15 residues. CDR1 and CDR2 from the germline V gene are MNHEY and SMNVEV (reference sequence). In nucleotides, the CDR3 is TGTGCCAGCAGTCAGCACAGGGGTGGTCATGAAAAACTGTTTTTT. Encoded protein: CASSQHRGGHEKLFF.

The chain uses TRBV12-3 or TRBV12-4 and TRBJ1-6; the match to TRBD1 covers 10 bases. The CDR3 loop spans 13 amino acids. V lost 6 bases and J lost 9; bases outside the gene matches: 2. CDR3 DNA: TGTGCCAGCAGAGACAGGGGGCCTTCACCCCTCCACTTT. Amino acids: CASRDRGPSPLHF.

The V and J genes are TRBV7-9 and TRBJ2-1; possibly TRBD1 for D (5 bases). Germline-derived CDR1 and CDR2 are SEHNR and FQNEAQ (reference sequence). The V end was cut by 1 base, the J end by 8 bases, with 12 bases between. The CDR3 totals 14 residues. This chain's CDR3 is CASSLVDLGDEQFF. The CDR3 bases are TGTGCCAGCAGCTTAGTCGACTTAGGGGATGAGCAGTTCTTC. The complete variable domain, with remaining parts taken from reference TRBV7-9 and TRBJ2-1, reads DTGVSQNPRHKITKRGQNVTFRCDPISEHNRLYWYRQTLGQGPEFLTYFQNEAQLEKSRLLSDRFSAERPKGSFSTLEIQRTEQGDSAMYLCASSLVDLGDEQFFGPGTRLTVL.

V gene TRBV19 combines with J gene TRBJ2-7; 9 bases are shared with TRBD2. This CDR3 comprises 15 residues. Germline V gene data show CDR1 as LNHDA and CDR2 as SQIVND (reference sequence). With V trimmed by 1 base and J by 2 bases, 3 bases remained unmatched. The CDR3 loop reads CASSIGPSGTYEQYF. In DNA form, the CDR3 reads TGTGCCAGTAGTATAGGCCCTAGCGGGACCTACGAGCAGTACTTC.